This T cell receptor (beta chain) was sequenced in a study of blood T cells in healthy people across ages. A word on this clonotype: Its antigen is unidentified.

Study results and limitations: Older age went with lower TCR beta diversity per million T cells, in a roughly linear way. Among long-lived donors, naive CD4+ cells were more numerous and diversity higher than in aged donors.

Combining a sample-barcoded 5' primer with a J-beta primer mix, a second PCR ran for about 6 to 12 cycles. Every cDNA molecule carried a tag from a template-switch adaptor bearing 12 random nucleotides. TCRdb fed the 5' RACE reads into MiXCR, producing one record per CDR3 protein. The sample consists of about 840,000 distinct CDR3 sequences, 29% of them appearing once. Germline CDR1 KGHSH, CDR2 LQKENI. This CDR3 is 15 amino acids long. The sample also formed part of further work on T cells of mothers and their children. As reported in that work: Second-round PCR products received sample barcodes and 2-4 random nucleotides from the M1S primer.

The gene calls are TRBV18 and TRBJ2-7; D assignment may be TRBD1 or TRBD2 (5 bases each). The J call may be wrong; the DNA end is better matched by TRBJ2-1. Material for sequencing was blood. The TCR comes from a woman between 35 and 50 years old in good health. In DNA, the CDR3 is TGTGCCAGCTCCCTAGGGGACGGCTTTAGCTACGAGCAGTTCTTC. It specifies CASSLGDGFSYEQFF.